The 2 T cell receptor beta chains below were found in one sample sequenced in a study of control samples from healthy donors and cancer patients. TCRdb's copy holds only in-frame clones and misses some; the assay was immunoSEQ multiplex PCR. Among 80,000 to 100,000 clones, about 91% were seen once, and the ten largest hold about 14%. Specimen: blood. The origin of the receptors is a man under 40 in good health.

The count of this clone is one. The rearrangement uses TRBV5-1 and TRBJ2-7; D is tentatively TRBD1 or TRBD2 (5 bases each). Germline loops: CDR1 SGHRS, CDR2 YFSETQ. V was clipped by 0 bases and J by 2 bases, with 12 bases between them. The CDR3 extends over 15 amino acids. CDR3 amino acids: CASSLGGGFPYEQYF. The CDR3 DNA is TGCGCCAGCAGCTTGGGTGGGGGTTTCCCCTACGAGCAGTACTTC.

This chain uses TRBV24-1 with TRBJ1-5; no clear D gene. The V gene lost 1 base and the J gene lost 0 bases, with 3 bases spanning the gap. The CDR3 runs 14 residues. The germline V gene encodes CDR1 KGHDR and CDR2 SFDVKD. CDR3 loop: CATSDFYSNQPQHF. Here the CDR3 DNA reads TGTGCCACCAGTGATTTCTATAGCAATCAGCCCCAGCATTTT.